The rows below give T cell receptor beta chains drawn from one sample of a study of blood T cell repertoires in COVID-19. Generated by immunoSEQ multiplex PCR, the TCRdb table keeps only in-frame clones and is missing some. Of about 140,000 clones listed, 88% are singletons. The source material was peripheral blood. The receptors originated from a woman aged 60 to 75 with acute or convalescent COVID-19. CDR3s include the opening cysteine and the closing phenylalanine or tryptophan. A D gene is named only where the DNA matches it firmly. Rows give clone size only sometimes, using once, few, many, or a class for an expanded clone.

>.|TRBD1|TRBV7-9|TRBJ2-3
CASSLGGQGADTQYF
TGTGCCAGCAGCTTAGGGGGACAGGGGGCAGATACGCAGTATTTT
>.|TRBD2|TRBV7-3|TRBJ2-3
CASSLLAGGPDTQYF
TGTGCCAGCAGTCTACTAGCGGGGGGGCCAGATACGCAGTATTTT
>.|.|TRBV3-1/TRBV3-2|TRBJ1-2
CASSQETRGYGYTF
TGTGCCAGCAGCCAAGAGACCAGGGGCTATGGCTACACCTTC
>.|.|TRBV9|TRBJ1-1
CASSVAGANTEAFF
TGTGCCAGCAGCGTAGCTGGGGCCAACACTGAAGCTTTCTTT
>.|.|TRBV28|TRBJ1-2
CASSSYRDSYGYTF
TGTGCCAGCAGTTCCTACAGGGATAGCTATGGCTACACCTTC
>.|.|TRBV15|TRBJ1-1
CATSRDTPVAFF
TGTGCCACCAGCAGGGACACCCCGGTCGCTTTCTTT
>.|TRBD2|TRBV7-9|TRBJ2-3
CASSKLAGADTQYF
TGTGCCAGCAGCAAACTAGCGGGGGCGGATACGCAGTATTTT
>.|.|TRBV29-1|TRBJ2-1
CSPRTEGNEQFF
TGCAGCCCCCGGACAGAGGGGAATGAGCAGTTCTTC
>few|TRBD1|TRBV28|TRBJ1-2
CASSPRDSLAYGYTF
TGTGCCAGCAGCCCTCGGGACAGCTTGGCCTATGGCTACACCTTC
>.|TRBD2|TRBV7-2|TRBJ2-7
CASSLGASGALGEQYF
TGTGCCAGCAGCTTAGGGGCTAGCGGGGCTTTAGGCGAGCAGTACTTC
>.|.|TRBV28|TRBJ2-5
CASSLLGQQETQYF
TGTGCCAGCAGTTTACTTGGACAGCAAGAGACCCAGTACTTC
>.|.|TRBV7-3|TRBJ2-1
CASSSDGSSYNEQFF
TGTGCCAGCAGCTCGGACGGGAGCTCCTACAATGAGCAGTTCTTC
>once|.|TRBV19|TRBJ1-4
CASSRNHLGANEKLFF
TGTGCCAGTAGTCGGAACCATTTAGGGGCTAATGAAAAACTGTTTTTT
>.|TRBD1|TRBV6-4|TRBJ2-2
CASSVGTGCISNTGELFF
TGTGCCAGCAGTGTGGGGACAGGGTGTATCTCGAACACCGGGGAGCTGTTTTTT
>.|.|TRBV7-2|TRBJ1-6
CASSSSSYNSPLHF
TGTGCCAGCAGCTCGAGCTCCTATAATTCACCCCTCCACTTT
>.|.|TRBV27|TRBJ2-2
CASSLASGELFF
TGTGCCAGCAGCCTGGCTTCCGGGGAGCTGTTTTTT
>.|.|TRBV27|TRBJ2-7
CASSVTQAYEQYF
TGTGCCAGCAGTGTCACCCAGGCGTACGAGCAGTACTTC
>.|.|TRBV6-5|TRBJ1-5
CASIPRGTGNQPQHF
TGTGCCAGCATCCCTCGGGGGACGGGCAATCAGCCCCAGCATTTT
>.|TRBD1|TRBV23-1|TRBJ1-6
CAIRIRKGGEGQVNSPLHF
TGCGCCATCAGGATCCGCAAAGGGGGAGAGGGACAGGTTAATTCACCCCTCCACTTT
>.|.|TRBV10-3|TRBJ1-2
CAISRIEDYGYTF
TGTGCCATCAGTAGAATCGAGGACTATGGCTACACCTTC
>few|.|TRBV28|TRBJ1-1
CASRATGNFNTEAFF
TGTGCCAGCAGAGCTACAGGGAACTTCAACACTGAAGCTTTCTTT
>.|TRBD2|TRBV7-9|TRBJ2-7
CASSSRSGGPFYEQYF
TGTGCCAGCAGCTCACGTAGCGGGGGACCGTTCTACGAGCAGTACTTC
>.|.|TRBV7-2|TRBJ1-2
CASSPTGPNYGYTF
TGTGCCAGCAGCCCGACAGGACCAAACTATGGCTACACCTTC
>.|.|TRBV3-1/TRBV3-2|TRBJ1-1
CASSQSTEAFF
TGTGCCAGCAGCCAATCGACTGAAGCTTTCTTT
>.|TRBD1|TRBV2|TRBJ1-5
CASSAQGQSNQPQHF
TGTGCCAGCAGTGCACAGGGGCAAAGCAATCAGCCCCAGCATTTT
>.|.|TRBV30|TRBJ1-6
CAWSVRGRGGYNSPLHF
TGTGCCTGGAGTGTACGTGGCAGAGGTGGCTATAATTCACCCCTCCACTTT
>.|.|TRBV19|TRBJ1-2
CASSTSYGYTF
TGTGCCAGCTCGACAAGTTATGGCTACACCTTC
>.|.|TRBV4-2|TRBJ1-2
CASSQDLRGFYGYTF
TGTGCCAGCAGCCAAGATCTACGAGGTTTCTATGGCTACACCTTC
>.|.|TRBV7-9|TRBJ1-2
CASSKGGSGANYGYTF
TGTGCCAGCAGCAAGGGAGGGAGCGGGGCAAACTATGGCTACACCTTC
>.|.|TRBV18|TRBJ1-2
CASSPSAGLDGYTF
TGTGCCAGCTCACCCTCGGCAGGGTTAGATGGCTACACCTTC
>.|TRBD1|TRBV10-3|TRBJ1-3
CATSRQGALDGNTIYF
TGTGCCACCTCGAGACAGGGGGCGTTGGATGGAAACACCATATATTTT
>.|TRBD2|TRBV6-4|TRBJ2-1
CASSPTGLARNNEQFF
TGTGCCAGCAGTCCCACGGGACTAGCGCGGAACAATGAGCAGTTCTTC